This T cell receptor (beta chain) was identified during a study of CD8 T cells in ankylosing spondylitis. CDR1 and CDR2 (germline): ENHRY, SYGVKD. V was cut by 6 bases and J by 0 bases, with 15 bases left in between. CDR3 length: 16 residues. Study conclusions and caveats: What seemed typical of ankylosing spondylitis blood was a TCR beta motif built from about 8 highly homologous variants.

Using quantitative 5'-RACE with molecular barcodes, the authors made TCR beta libraries. One entry per CDR3 protein, called by TCRdb with MiXCR from the 5' RACE reads. In the table there are 250,000 or so distinct CDR3 sequences, more than 9% of which are singletons. This clonotype showed up many times. Its antigen is currently unknown. The specimen was blood, either unsorted or a sorted T cell fraction (not recorded which). V and J are TRBV10-3 and TRBJ1-3, with D maybe TRBD1 (5 bases). The origin of this receptor is a male donor with ankylosing spondylitis or in good health (not recorded which). As DNA, the CDR3 is TGTGCCATCAGCGGGACGACGGGAAGCTCTGGAAACACCATATATTTT. As protein: CAISGTTGSSGNTIYF.